These 32 T cell receptor beta chains came from one sample sequenced in a study of T cells in Graves' hyperthyroidism and ophthalmopathy. Amplification targeted TCR beta CDR3 regions from RNA transcripts. The TCR CDR3 was amplified in a first-round RT-PCR using the HTBI primer set. TCRdb ran MiXCR on the multiplex PCR reads and lists one entry per CDR3 protein. The repertoire includes roughly 380,000 distinct CDR3 sequences, roughly 18% of them detected once, and roughly a sixth sits in the top ten. The sequenced material came from blood. The receptors originated from a woman in her 40s with Graves' ophthalmopathy.

This clonotype has only a few counts. The chain joins TRBV19 to TRBJ1-5; weak D call: TRBD1 (6 bases). This CDR3 has 14 residues. CDR1 and CDR2 (germline): LNHDA, SQIVND (reference sequence). V lost 7 bases to trimming and J lost 4 bases, with 14 bases between them. Here the CDR3 reads CASNIGTQNQPQHF. For the CDR3, the DNA is TGTGCCAGTAACATCGGGACACAAAATCAGCCCCAGCATTTT.

This clonotype was seen repeatedly, ten times or more. The V call is TRBV28, the J call TRBJ2-2; D unclear. V was cut by 7 bases and J by 1 base, with 10 bases left in between. This CDR3 region has 14 residues. Germline loops: CDR1 MDHEN, CDR2 SYDVKM. The DNA for the CDR3 is TGTGCCAGCACCCCAGGCGGGAACACCGGGGAGCTGTTTTTT. This sequence encodes CASTPGGNTGELFF.

V is TRBV20-1 and J is TRBJ2-5; tentative D call: TRBD2 (5 bases). Germline lookup yields CDR1 DFQATT and CDR2 SNEGSKA (reference sequence). The CDR3 loop spans 13 amino acids. The V and J ends lost 6 bases and 3 bases respectively, with 14 bases between them. The CDR3 protein is CSARSVGKETQYF. For the CDR3, the DNA is TGCAGTGCGAGAAGTGTCGGGAAAGAGACCCAGTACTTC.

This clonotype came up many times. The chain joins TRBV4-1 to TRBJ2-7; D might be TRBD2 (7 bases). V was shortened by 0 bases and J by 2 bases, with 11 bases between the two germline ends. The CDR3 sequence is 15 residues long. Looked up from germline, CDR1 is MGHRA and CDR2 is YSYEKL. Here the CDR3 reads CASSQEGGPTYEQYF. In DNA, the CDR3 is TGCGCCAGCAGCCAAGAGGGGGGGCCAACCTACGAGCAGTACTTC.

This clonotype has a count of ten or more. The V call is TRBV7-9, the J call TRBJ2-7; D gene ambiguous. This CDR3 comprises 14 residues. From germline, CDR1 is SEHNR and CDR2 FQNEAQ (reference sequence). Trimming removed 4 bases at V and 4 bases at J, with 14 bases between. The DNA of the CDR3 is TGTGCCAGCAGCTCACCGGGTGGTACATACGAGCAGTACTTC. Amino acids: CASSSPGGTYEQYF.

In its sample, this clonotype was seen many times. This chain links TRBV27 with TRBJ1-1; no definite D call. The CDR3 sequence is 13 residues long. Trimming shortened V by 3 bases and J by 4 bases, and 9 bases separated the two germline ends. The germline V gene encodes CDR1 MNHEY and CDR2 SMNVEV (reference sequence). This CDR3 is CASSFGSSTEAFF. CDR3 sequence (DNA): TGTGCCAGCAGTTTTGGCAGTAGCACTGAAGCTTTCTTT.

This clonotype occurred many times. The chain recombines TRBV7-2 with TRBJ2-2; D is possibly TRBD1 (5 bases). V lost 7 bases, J lost 6 bases, and 12 bases lay in between. The CDR3 has 13 residues. Germline V gene sequence: CDR1 SGHTA, CDR2 FQGNSA. This CDR3 reads CASTKAGSGELFF. The CDR3 DNA reads as TGTGCCAGCACCAAAGCAGGGTCCGGGGAGCTGTTTTTT.

In its sample, this clonotype was seen many times. The J gene is TRBJ2-7, the V gene TRBV5-1; 10 bases agree with TRBD1. V dropped 3 bases and J dropped 5; count of bases not matched to a gene: 5. From germline, CDR1 is SGHRS and CDR2 YFSETQ. This CDR3 has 14 residues. The chain's CDR3 is CASSSGQGSDEQYF. As DNA, the CDR3 is TGCGCCAGCAGCTCGGGACAGGGGTCGGACGAGCAGTACTTC. Variable domain in full (rest from reference TRBV5-1 and TRBJ2-7): KAGVTQTPRYLIKTRGQQVTLSCSPISGHRSVSWYQQTPGQGLQFLFEYFSETQRNKGNFPGRFSGRQFSNSRSEMNVSTLELGDSALYLCASSSGQGSDEQYFGPGTRLTVT.

This clonotype was observed at least ten times. The CDR3 sequence: CAWSVRQGETQYF. The CDR3, as DNA: TGTGCCTGGAGTGTAAGGCAGGGGGAGACCCAGTACTTC. This chain uses TRBV30 with TRBJ2-5; maybe TRBD1 (6 bases). CDR1 and CDR2 from the germline V gene are GTSNPN and SVGIG (reference sequence). V lost 0 bases to trimming and J lost 5 bases, with 10 bases between them. CDR3 length equals 13 residues.

Many counts were recorded for this clonotype. This chain connects TRBV6-1 to TRBJ2-5; D tentatively reads TRBD1 or TRBD2 (5 bases each). Per the germline V gene, CDR1 is MNHNS and CDR2 is SASEGT. CDR3 length: 12 amino acids. V lost 2 bases and J 9 bases, leaving 10 bases between the germline ends. This chain's CDR3 is CASSESVGAQYF. The CDR3, as DNA: TGTGCCAGCAGTGAATCGGTGGGGGCCCAGTACTTC.

This clonotype was counted at least ten times. CDR3 sequence reads: CASSPGLAGVGELFF. The CDR3 DNA sequence: TGTGCCAGCAGTCCCGGACTAGCGGGAGTCGGGGAGCTGTTTTTT. J is TRBJ2-2 and V is TRBV12-3 or TRBV12-4; 13 nucleotides align to TRBD2. This CDR3 has 15 residues. V was pared by 5 bases and J by 7 bases, with 4 bases of the junction left unmatched.

This clonotype was counted many times. The chain joins TRBV6-5 to TRBJ1-2; 8 bases are shared with TRBD1. The ends lost 8 bases at V and 7 bases at J; junction bases unmatched: 9. The germline gives CDR1 MNHEY, CDR2 SVGAGI. This CDR3 has 13 residues. The CDR3 sequence: CASGIQGAFGYTF. The CDR3 bases are TGTGCCAGCGGGATCCAGGGGGCGTTTGGCTACACCTTC.

The table lists this clonotype with many counts. The V gene is TRBV5-4, the J gene TRBJ2-7; the D is unclear. Germline CDR1 SGHNT, CDR2 YYREEE (reference sequence). The CDR3 is 12 residues long. Trimming took off 2 bases at V and 2 bases at J, with 5 bases between the two ends. CDR3 DNA: TGTGCCAGCAGCTTTTTCCCCTACGAGCAGTACTTC. It codes for CASSFFPYEQYF. Complete variable domain (other parts from reference TRBV5-4 and TRBJ2-7): ETGVTQSPTHLIKTRGQQVTLRCSSQSGHNTVSWYQQALGQGPQFIFQYYREEENGRGNFPPRFSGLQFPNYSSELNVNALELDDSALYLCASSFFPYEQYFGPGTRLTVT.

This clonotype was found many times. The chain carries TRBV27 and TRBJ2-7; D is ambiguous. This CDR3 spans 13 amino acids. The germline V gene encodes CDR1 MNHEY and CDR2 SMNVEV (reference sequence). Trimming stripped 2 bases from V and 1 base from J, with 6 bases between. This CDR3 is CASSLRRSYEQYF. DNA for the CDR3: TGTGCCAGCAGTTTACGGCGGTCCTACGAGCAGTACTTC.

At least ten counts were recorded for this clonotype. The chain combines TRBV20-1 with TRBJ1-1; D ambiguous. CDR1 and CDR2 from the germline V gene are DFQATT and SNEGSKA (reference sequence). CDR3 length: 17 residues. The ends were cut back, 3 bases at V and 1 base at J, with 21 bases in the middle. CDR3 amino acids: CSASGDTYTPENTEAFF. The CDR3 bases are TGCAGTGCTAGCGGCGACACTTACACCCCCGAGAACACTGAAGCTTTCTTT.

This clonotype showed up many times. The rearrangement links TRBV28 to TRBJ1-2; possibly TRBD1 for D (6 bases). V was clipped by 3 bases and J by 4 bases, with 12 bases between them. Germline V gene data show CDR1 as MDHEN and CDR2 as SYDVKM. This CDR3 is 14 amino acids long. CDR3 sequence reads: CASSFAGAGYGYTF. Here the CDR3 DNA reads TGTGCCAGCAGTTTTGCGGGGGCGGGCTATGGCTACACCTTC.

Many counts were recorded for this clonotype. The CDR3 region is CASSQRTGTDTQYF. The CDR3 coding sequence is TGTGCCAGCAGCCAGAGGACAGGCACAGATACGCAGTATTTT. The rearrangement uses TRBV7-8 and TRBJ2-3; a weak D match, TRBD1 (6 bases). Between the trimmed V and J ends, which lost 5 bases and 1 base, there was a span of 10 bases. Per the germline V gene, CDR1 is SGHVS and CDR2 is FQNEAQ. This CDR3 region has 14 residues.

This clonotype was detected ten times or more. Sequence at one end of the junction differs from germline and may be a read error. The V gene is TRBV27, the J gene TRBJ2-7, with 11 bases matching TRBD1. Germline V lookup: CDR1 MNHEY, CDR2 SMNVEV (reference sequence). The CDR3 runs to 14 residues. CDR3 sequence: CVSSLGTGGYEQYF. CDR3 nucleotide sequence: TGTGTCAGCAGTCTGGGGACAGGGGGCTACGAGCAGTACTTC.

This clonotype was seen at least ten times. The chain couples TRBV28 to TRBJ2-2; 8 positions match TRBD2. This CDR3 has 15 amino acids. V trimming: 6 bases; J trimming: 1 base; junction bases outside the gene matches: 4. Germline V gene sequence: CDR1 MDHEN, CDR2 SYDVKM. The CDR3 nucleotides read TGTGCCAGCAGATTAGCGGGGAAGAACACCGGGGAGCTGTTTTTT. It specifies CASRLAGKNTGELFF. Drawing the rest from reference TRBV28 and TRBJ2-2, the complete variable domain is DVKVTQSSRYLVKRTGEKVFLECVQDMDHENMFWYRQDPGLGLRLIYFSYDVKMKEKGDIPEGYSVSREKKERFSLILESASTNQTSMYLCASRLAGKNTGELFFGEGSRLTVL.

Notes on this clonotype: A much larger clone lies one base from this, so it may be a read error. The gene calls are TRBV18 and TRBJ1-5; D gene unclear. CDR1 is KGHSH and CDR2 is LQKENI in the germline V gene. V lost 5 bases, J lost 2 bases, and 10 bases lay in between. This CDR3 has 14 residues. Here the CDR3 reads CASSSMDCNQPQHF. CDR3 DNA: TGTGCCAGCTCATCAATGGATTGCAATCAGCCCCAGCATTTT. The full variable domain, rest sourced from reference TRBV18 and TRBJ1-5, is NAGVMQNPRHLVRRRGQEARLRCSPMKGHSHVYWYRQLPEEGLKFMVYLQKENIIDESGMPKERFSAEFPKEGPSILRIQQVVRGDSAAYFCASSSMDCNQPQHFGDGTRLSIL.

This clonotype was recorded at least ten times. The V gene is TRBV9, the J gene TRBJ2-7; perhaps TRBD1 as D (6 bases). Germline V gives CDR1 SGDLS, CDR2 YYNGEE. The length of the CDR3 is 14 residues. Trimming cost V 3 bases and J 5 bases, with 15 bases left between them. CDR3 bases: TGTGCCAGCAGCGGAGGTAACAGGGCCCACGAGCAGTACTTC. Translation: CASSGGNRAHEQYF.

This clonotype has a count of ten or more. The chain couples TRBV5-1 to TRBJ2-7, with D unclear. Trimming shortened V by 2 bases and J by 3 bases, and 9 bases separated the two germline ends. The CDR3 is 13 residues long. In germline, CDR1 is SGHRS, CDR2 YFSETQ. This chain's CDR3 is CASSFGSYYEQYF. DNA of the CDR3: TGCGCCAGCAGCTTCGGGTCGTACTACGAGCAGTACTTC.

This clonotype has more than one count but fewer than ten. This sequence joins TRBV14 and TRBJ1-2, with D hard to call. Trimming removed 3 bases from V and 8 bases from J, with 7 bases in between. This CDR3 is 11 amino acids long. Germline V gene sequence: CDR1 SGHDN, CDR2 FVKESK. The CDR3 DNA reads TGTGCCAGCAGCCAGGCCGGGGGCTACACCTTC. Amino acids: CASSQAGGYTF.

Ten or more counts support this clonotype. This chain joins TRBV6-4 and TRBJ2-2; unclear D gene. Germline V lookup: CDR1 MRHNA, CDR2 SNTAGT. Trimming took 4 bases from V and 0 from J, leaving 3 bases between them. The CDR3 spans 13 residues. The CDR3 region is CASSAANTGELFF. The CDR3 coding sequence is TGTGCCAGCAGTGCAGCGAACACCGGGGAGCTGTTTTTT.

This sequence joins TRBV28 and TRBJ2-7; D may be TRBD2 (5 bases). The V gene lost 6 bases and the J gene lost 3 bases, with 12 bases spanning the gap. From germline, CDR1 is MDHEN and CDR2 SYDVKM. The CDR3 has 13 residues. The CDR3 reads CASRDPGFYEQYF. Written as DNA, the CDR3 is TGTGCCAGCAGAGACCCGGGATTCTACGAGCAGTACTTC.

This chain uses TRBV12-5 with TRBJ2-2; D is possibly TRBD1 (5 bases). V lost 6 bases and J 0 bases, leaving 11 bases between the germline ends. Germline V gene data show CDR1 as LGHNT and CDR2 as FRNRAP. CDR3 length: 15 residues. This CDR3 reads CASGGLDANTGELFF. In DNA, the CDR3 is TGTGCTAGTGGGGGGCTGGACGCGAACACCGGGGAGCTGTTTTTT.

This clonotype was detected ten times or more. The chain uses TRBV6-5 and TRBJ1-3; D call uncertain. V was clipped by 0 bases and J by 1 base, with 10 bases between them. The CDR3 is 16 amino acids. The V gene's germline CDR1 is MNHEY and CDR2 SVGAGI. The CDR3 DNA sequence: TGTGCCAGCAGTTACTCGAACCGGTGGTCTGGAAACACCATATATTTT. This encodes CASSYSNRWSGNTIYF.

This clonotype was detected many times. This chain uses TRBV7-9 with TRBJ2-7, with D perhaps matching TRBD1 or TRBD2 (6 bases each). The CDR3 contains 14 residues. CDR1 and CDR2 (germline): SEHNR, FQNEAQ (reference sequence). Trimming removed 0 bases from V and 7 bases from J, with 13 bases in between. The CDR3 loop is CASSLAGGGEEQYF. The CDR3 DNA sequence: TGTGCCAGCAGCTTAGCCGGAGGGGGAGAAGAGCAGTACTTC.

The table lists this clonotype with many counts. This rearrangement joins TRBV7-2 to TRBJ1-2; perhaps TRBD1 as D (6 bases). The CDR3 has 15 residues. The V end was cut by 3 bases, the J end by 1 base, with 12 bases between. From germline, CDR1 is SGHTA and CDR2 FQGNSA. DNA for the CDR3: TGTGCCAGCAGCTTTGGGGGCAGGGGTAACTATGGCTACACCTTC. Translation gives CASSFGGRGNYGYTF.

The chain couples TRBV6-7 to TRBJ2-5; D remains ambiguous. TRBV6-7 is assigned to the ORF class and has an uncertain function. V was shortened by 1 base and J by 2 bases, with 11 bases between the two germline ends. The CDR3 runs 15 residues. The CDR3 here is CASSYFRIPQETQYF. The CDR3, as DNA: TGTGCCAGCAGTTACTTTCGCATCCCGCAAGAGACCCAGTACTTC.

This clonotype appeared many times. CDR3 sequence reads: CASSPLRTGEHEQYF. As DNA, the CDR3 is TGTGCCAGCAGCCCTCTTAGGACAGGGGAGCACGAGCAGTACTTC. The chain has TRBV11-2 and TRBJ2-7; 9 bases are a match to TRBD1. J was trimmed by 5 bases and V by 5 bases; bases with no gene match: 10. Germline V gives CDR1 SGHAT, CDR2 FQNNGV. This CDR3 is 15 amino acids long.

This clonotype has at least ten counts. The V and J genes are TRBV27 and TRBJ2-7, with D unresolved. The germline V and J ends were trimmed by 7 bases and 3 bases, with 10 bases remaining between them. The length of the CDR3 is 12 residues. Looked up from germline, CDR1 is MNHEY and CDR2 is SMNVEV (reference sequence). The CDR3 spells CASKRENYEQYF. DNA for the CDR3: TGTGCCAGCAAAAGGGAAAACTACGAGCAGTACTTC.